This passage covers 9 T cell receptor beta chains from one sample sequenced in a study of T cells in Graves' hyperthyroidism and ophthalmopathy. Amplification of TCR beta CDR3 regions used RNA as the template. The HTBI primer set drove a first-round RT-PCR of the TCR CDR3. From the multiplex PCR reads, TCRdb called clonotypes with MiXCR, one entry per CDR3 protein. The table lists 250,000 to 300,000 distinct CDR3 sequences, 13% to 15% of them singletons. The sequencing input was blood. Source of these receptors: a woman aged 40 to 50 with Graves' hyperthyroidism that later progressed to Graves' ophthalmopathy.

This clonotype was recorded many times. The chain uses TRBV27 and TRBJ1-4; tentative D call: TRBD1 (5 bases). Trimming left V 3 bases short and J 0 bases short, with 11 bases between. This CDR3 is built from 16 residues. CDR1 and CDR2 (germline): MNHEY, SMNVEV (reference sequence). Written as DNA, the CDR3 is TGTGCCAGCAGTTTTTTGGGGGGTGCAACTAATGAAAAACTGTTTTTT. It yields the protein CASSFLGGATNEKLFF.

There are a few counts of this clonotype. This chain connects TRBV6-1 to TRBJ2-7; D is undetermined. Trimming took off 5 bases at V and 1 base at J, with 6 bases between the two ends. CDR1 is MNHNS, CDR2 SASEGT, per germline. This CDR3 is 12 amino acids long. The CDR3 DNA sequence: TGTGCCAGCAGTACCGCTTCCTACGAGCAGTACTTC. This sequence encodes CASSTASYEQYF.

This clonotype was counted ten times or more. The chain carries TRBV3-1 and TRBJ1-6, with a possible D match to TRBD1 (5 bases). With 4 bases removed from V and 9 bases from J, the gap between germline ends came to 10 bases. This CDR3 is 13 amino acids long. The germline V gene has CDR1 LGHDT and CDR2 YNNKEL (reference sequence). The CDR3 region is CASSPLGTSPLHF. CDR3 in DNA: TGTGCCAGCAGCCCGCTAGGGACTTCACCCCTCCACTTT.

The table lists this clonotype with many counts. This chain uses TRBV7-2 with TRBJ2-7; D uncertain. V dropped 1 base and J dropped 2 bases, with 9 bases sitting between them. Germline V gene lookup returns CDR1 SGHTA and CDR2 FQGNSA. The CDR3 sequence is 14 residues long. The CDR3 loop reads CASSLVGPPYEQYF. The CDR3, as DNA: TGTGCCAGCAGCTTAGTCGGCCCTCCCTACGAGCAGTACTTC.

This sequence joins TRBV9 and TRBJ2-1, with D unclear. Germline lookup yields CDR1 SGDLS and CDR2 YYNGEE. The V and J ends lost 0 bases and 3 bases respectively, with 10 bases between them. The CDR3 length is 15 residues. The CDR3 protein is CASSVVPGDYNEQFF. CDR3 sequence (DNA): TGTGCCAGCAGCGTAGTCCCTGGGGACTACAATGAGCAGTTCTTC.

This clonotype was seen many times. The CDR3 is CASSVTSGSTDTQYF. The CDR3 DNA reads TGTGCCAGCAGTGTGACTAGCGGGAGCACAGATACGCAGTATTTT. The chain is built from TRBV6-1 and TRBJ2-3, with TRBD2 matching 10 bases. CDR1 MNHNS and CDR2 SASEGT come from the germline V gene. CDR3 length equals 15 residues. J was trimmed by 0 bases and V by 4 bases; bases with no gene match: 1.

With regard to this clonotype: This may arise from a read error, as a much more abundant clone is one base away. This rearrangement joins TRBV30 to TRBJ1-1; no reliable D call. Germline lookup yields CDR1 GTSNPN and CDR2 SVGIG (reference sequence). With 4 bases removed from V and 1 base from J, the gap between germline ends came to 10 bases. CDR3 length: 13 residues. This CDR3 reads CAWMPGPNTEAFF. CDR3 coding DNA: TGTGCCTGGATGCCAGGACCGAACACTGAAGCTTTCTTT.

This clonotype was found many times. The V call is TRBV20-1, the J call TRBJ2-7; a possible D gene is TRBD2 (5 bases). The CDR3 contains 14 residues. Germline lookup yields CDR1 DFQATT and CDR2 SNEGSKA (reference sequence). V dropped 0 bases and J dropped 0 bases, with 9 bases sitting between them. The CDR3 DNA sequence: TGCAGTGCTAGAGATCTTCTAGCCTCCTACGAGCAGTACTTC. Amino acid sequence: CSARDLLASYEQYF.

By share, this clonotype counts as medium-sized. V usage is TRBV2 and J usage is TRBJ2-7; 12 nucleotides align to TRBD2. From germline, CDR1 is SNHLY and CDR2 FYNNEI. After removal of 4 bases from V and 7 bases from J, the junction contained 14 bases not matched to a gene. CDR3 size: 17 residues. CDR3 in DNA: TGTGCCAGCAGTGCTCCTAGCGGGAGGGCCCGAATGGGGGAGCAGTACTTC. Amino acid sequence: CASSAPSGRARMGEQYF.